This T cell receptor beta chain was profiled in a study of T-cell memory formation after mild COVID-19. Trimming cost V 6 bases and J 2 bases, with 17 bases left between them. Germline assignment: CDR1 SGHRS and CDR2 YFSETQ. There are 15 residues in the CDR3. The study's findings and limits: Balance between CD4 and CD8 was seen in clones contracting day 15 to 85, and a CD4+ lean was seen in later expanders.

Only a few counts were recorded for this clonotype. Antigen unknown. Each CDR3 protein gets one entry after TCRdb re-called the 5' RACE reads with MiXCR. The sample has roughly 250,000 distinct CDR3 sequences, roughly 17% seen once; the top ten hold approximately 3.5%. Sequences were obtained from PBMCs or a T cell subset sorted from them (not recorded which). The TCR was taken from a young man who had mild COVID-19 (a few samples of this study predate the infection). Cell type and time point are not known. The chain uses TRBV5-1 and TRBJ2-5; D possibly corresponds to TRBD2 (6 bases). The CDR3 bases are TGCGCCAGCAACGGAGGGACTCCGTATCAAGAGACCCAGTACTTC. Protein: CASNGGTPYQETQYF.